The clone carrying this T cell receptor beta chain was observed a single time. Cohort 3 donors were reported recovered after two negative PCRs, clearance, or symptom resolution. This entry is derived from a study of blood T cell repertoires in COVID-19. Turning to the study itself: The samples span acute and convalescent COVID-19 from the United States, Italy and Spain. The analysed material was cDNA or gDNA that came from T cells, B-cell-depleted T cells, or PBMCs.

TCRdb's table, derived via immunoSEQ multiplex PCR, lists solely in-frame clones and lacks some. The sample has 300,000 to 400,000 clones, 89% seen once; the top ten hold about 5.2%. This receptor was taken from a man aged 60 to 75 who had recovered from COVID-19. The material sequenced was PBMCs or T cells enriched from blood (not recorded which).

The CDR3 loop is CASSSGQVETQYF. CDR3 sequence (DNA): TGTGCCAGCAGCTCGGGACAAGTAGAGACCCAGTACTTC. The rearrangement uses TRBV7-9 and TRBJ2-5; a weak D match, TRBD1 (6 bases). Looked up from germline, CDR1 is SEHNR and CDR2 is FQNEAQ (reference sequence). The V gene lost 4 bases and the J gene lost 4 bases, with 10 bases spanning the gap. CDR3 length equals 13 residues.